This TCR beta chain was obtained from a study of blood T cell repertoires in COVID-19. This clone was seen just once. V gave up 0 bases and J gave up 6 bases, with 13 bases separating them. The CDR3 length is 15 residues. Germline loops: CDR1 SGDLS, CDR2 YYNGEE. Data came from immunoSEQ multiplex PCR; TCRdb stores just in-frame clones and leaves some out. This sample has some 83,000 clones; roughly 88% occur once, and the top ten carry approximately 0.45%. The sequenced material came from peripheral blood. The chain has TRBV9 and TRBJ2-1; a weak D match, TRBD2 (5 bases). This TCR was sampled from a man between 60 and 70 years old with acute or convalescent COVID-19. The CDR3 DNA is TGTGCCAGCAGCGTAGTTTCTAGCTGGGGCAATGAGCAGTTCTTC. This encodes CASSVVSSWGNEQFF.